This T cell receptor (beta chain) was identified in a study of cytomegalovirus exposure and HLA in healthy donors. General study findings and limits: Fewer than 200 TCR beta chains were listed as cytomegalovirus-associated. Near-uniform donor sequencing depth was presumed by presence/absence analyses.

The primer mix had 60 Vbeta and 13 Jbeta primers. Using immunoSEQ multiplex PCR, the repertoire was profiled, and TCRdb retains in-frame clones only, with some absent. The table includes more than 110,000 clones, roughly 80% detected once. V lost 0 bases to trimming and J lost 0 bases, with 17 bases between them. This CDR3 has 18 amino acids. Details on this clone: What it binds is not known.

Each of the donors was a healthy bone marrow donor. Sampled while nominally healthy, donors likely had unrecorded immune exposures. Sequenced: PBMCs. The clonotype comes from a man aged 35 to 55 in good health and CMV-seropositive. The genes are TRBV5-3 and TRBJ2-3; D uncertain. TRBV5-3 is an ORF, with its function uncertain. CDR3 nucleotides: TGTGCCAGAAGCTTGGGTAAGACGGGTAAGACTAGCACAGATACGCAGTATTTT. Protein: CARSLGKTGKTSTDTQYF.